The 5 T cell receptor beta chains reported below all come from one sample, sequenced in a study of blood T cell repertoires in COVID-19. TCRdb's copy holds only in-frame clones and misses some; the assay was immunoSEQ multiplex PCR. The sample lists some 56,000 clones, roughly 89% occurring once. The sequenced sample consisted of peripheral blood. Receptor source: a woman aged 55 to 70 with COVID-19, enrolled during active disease.

This clone has only a few counts. The V gene is TRBV28, the J gene TRBJ2-7; 9 nucleotides line up with TRBD2. Germline V gives CDR1 MDHEN, CDR2 SYDVKM. The junction had 9 bases not matched to a gene; V was cut back by 9 bases and J by 6 bases. The length of the CDR3 is 13 residues. CDR3 protein: CASGGASGIEQYF. Written as DNA, the CDR3 is TGTGCCAGTGGTGGGGCTAGCGGGATCGAGCAGTACTTC. Full variable domain (outside the CDR3, taken from reference TRBV28 and TRBJ2-7): DVKVTQSSRYLVKRTGEKVFLECVQDMDHENMFWYRQDPGLGLRLIYFSYDVKMKEKGDIPEGYSVSREKKERFSLILESASTNQTSMYLCASGGASGIEQYFGPGTRLTVT.

This clone was counted only a few times. This rearrangement joins TRBV19 to TRBJ1-5; no clear D. From germline, CDR1 is LNHDA and CDR2 SQIVND (reference sequence). CDR3 length: 12 residues. V was cut by 5 bases and J by 6 bases, with 8 bases left in between. This chain's CDR3 is CASSARGQPQHF. The CDR3 bases are TGTGCCAGTAGTGCTCGAGGTCAGCCCCAGCATTTT.

The rearrangement links TRBV14 to TRBJ2-1; maybe TRBD2 (5 bases). The germline V gene encodes CDR1 SGHDN and CDR2 FVKESK. This CDR3 comprises 15 residues. V was pared by 1 base and J by 1 base, with 8 bases between. The CDR3 DNA follows: TGTGCCAGCAGCCAAGTTACGGGGTCCTACAATGAGCAGTTCTTC. Translation gives CASSQVTGSYNEQFF.

This clone was counted once. The chain carries TRBV24-1 and TRBJ2-4; 16 bases map to TRBD2. With 2 bases clipped from V and 4 bases from J, the junction kept 1 base outside the gene matches. CDR1 and CDR2 (germline): KGHDR, SFDVKD. This CDR3 is 17 amino acids long. The CDR3 loop is CATSDSGLAGGKNIQYF. As DNA, the CDR3 is TGTGCCACCAGTGATTCGGGACTAGCGGGAGGGAAAAACATTCAGTACTTC.

In regard to this clone: Germline and junction disagree at one end, which may indicate a read error. This rearrangement joins TRBV19 to TRBJ1-5; the D gene is possibly TRBD1 (6 bases). There are 12 residues in the CDR3. Germline V gives CDR1 LNHDA, CDR2 SQIVND (reference sequence). CDR3 sequence (DNA): TGTGCCAGTAGCTCAGGGGAACAGCCCCGGCATTTT. It translates to CASSSGEQPRHF. Supplemented by reference TRBV19 and TRBJ1-5, the full variable domain reads DGGITQSPKYLFRKEGQNVTLSCEQNLNHDAMYWYRQDPGQGLRLIYYSQIVNDFQKGDIAEGYSVSREKKESFPLTVTSAQKNPTAFYLCASSSGEQPRHFGDGTRLSIL.